One and the same sample provided the 27 T cell receptor beta chains below, sequenced in a study of blood T cell repertoires in COVID-19. Using immunoSEQ multiplex PCR, the repertoire was profiled, and TCRdb retains in-frame clones only, with some absent. This sample yields about 300,000 clones, of which around 84% are seen a single time; about 10% belongs to the top ten. The specimen sequenced was PBMCs or T cells enriched from blood (not recorded which). The receptors shown here come from a woman aged 18 to 35 who had recovered from COVID-19.

The rearrangement uses TRBV30 and TRBJ2-7; 7 nucleotides line up with TRBD2. CDR3 length: 14 amino acids. Looked up from germline, CDR1 is GTSNPN and CDR2 is SVGIG (reference sequence). Unmatched junction bases numbered 5, after V lost 3 bases and J lost 0 bases. The CDR3 region has the DNA TGTGCCTGGAGCCGCGGGGGTTCCTCCTACGAGCAGTACTTC. It yields the protein CAWSRGGSSYEQYF.

The chain employs TRBV9 and TRBJ2-7, with 12 bases fitting TRBD1. Trimming cost V 3 bases and J 6 bases; bases outside gene matches: 4. CDR1 is SGDLS and CDR2 is YYNGEE in the germline V gene. The CDR3 runs to 14 residues. The CDR3 reads CASSEGTGGSEQYF. The CDR3, as DNA: TGTGCCAGCAGCGAAGGGACAGGGGGCTCCGAGCAGTACTTC. Looking up the rest from reference TRBV9 and TRBJ2-7 gives the full variable domain: DSGVTQTPKHLITATGQRVTLRCSPRSGDLSVYWYQQSLDQGLQFLIQYYNGEERAKGNILERFSAQQFPDLHSELNLSSLELGDSALYFCASSEGTGGSEQYFGPGTRLTVT.

The chain is built from TRBV3-1 (or the pseudogene TRBV3-2) and TRBJ2-7; D gene uncertain. V lost 8 bases to trimming and J lost 0 bases, with 11 bases between them. Per the germline V gene, CDR1 is LGHDT and CDR2 is YNNKEL (reference sequence). The CDR3 is 13 residues long. The CDR3 DNA is TGTGCCAGCGGTTACTCGTACTCCTACGAGCAGTACTTC. Encoded protein: CASGYSYSYEQYF.

The chain couples TRBV28 to TRBJ1-5; TRBD1 might be the D (6 bases). Germline CDR1 is MDHEN and CDR2 is SYDVKM. The CDR3 spans 14 residues. The germline V and J ends were trimmed by 3 bases and 8 bases, with 14 bases remaining between them. The DNA of the CDR3 is TGTGCCAGCAGTTTGGGGGGGCGTGTAGAGCCCCAGCATTTT. This encodes CASSLGGRVEPQHF.

V and J are TRBV7-9 and TRBJ2-3, with 8 positions matching TRBD1. CDR3 size: 16 residues. CDR1 is SEHNR and CDR2 is FQNEAQ in the germline V gene (reference sequence). Unmatched junction bases numbered 7, after V lost 5 bases and J lost 0 bases. In DNA, the CDR3 is TGTGCCAGCAGCCCCGCACAGGGGGACAGCACAGATACGCAGTATTTT. The encoded protein is CASSPAQGDSTDTQYF.

This clone was observed once. The chain recombines TRBV3-1 (or the pseudogene TRBV3-2) with TRBJ1-5; D not resolved. The CDR3 is made up of 15 amino acids. V was clipped by 0 bases and J by 9 bases, with 15 bases between them. Germline loops: CDR1 LGHDT, CDR2 YNNKEL (reference sequence). This chain's CDR3 is CASSQDSSGPRPQHF. The CDR3 DNA sequence: TGTGCCAGCAGCCAAGATTCGTCGGGTCCACGGCCCCAGCATTTT.

This chain links TRBV5-1 with TRBJ2-5, with D unresolved. Germline-derived CDR1 and CDR2 are SGHRS and YFSETQ. The CDR3 has 15 amino acids. V lost 0 bases and J lost 0, with 9 bases in between. This CDR3 reads CASSLASGYQETQYF. In DNA form, the CDR3 reads TGCGCCAGCAGCTTGGCGTCTGGCTACCAAGAGACCCAGTACTTC. Supplemented by reference TRBV5-1 and TRBJ2-5, the full variable domain reads KAGVTQTPRYLIKTRGQQVTLSCSPISGHRSVSWYQQTPGQGLQFLFEYFSETQRNKGNFPGRFSGRQFSNSRSEMNVSTLELGDSALYLCASSLASGYQETQYFGPGTRLLVL.

The chain links TRBV7-9 to TRBJ1-5; TRBD1 aligns across 7 bases. V dropped 5 bases and J dropped 1; count of bases not matched to a gene: 5. The CDR3 runs 15 residues. Germline V gives CDR1 SEHNR, CDR2 FQNEAQ (reference sequence). The CDR3 spells CASSETGTSNQPQHF. CDR3 DNA sequence: TGTGCCAGCAGCGAGACAGGGACGAGCAATCAGCCCCAGCATTTT.

The sample holds a few counts of this clone. The chain employs TRBV7-3 and TRBJ2-1; D not certain. V lost 3 bases and J 7 bases, leaving 10 bases between the germline ends. CDR3 length equals 13 residues. From germline, CDR1 is SGHTA and CDR2 FQGTGA. DNA of the CDR3: TGTGCCAGCAGCTTCCTTAGAAGTAATGAGCAGTTCTTC. Its protein product is CASSFLRSNEQFF.

The genes are TRBV7-6 and TRBJ2-2; weak D call: TRBD2 (5 bases). The germline gives CDR1 SGHVS, CDR2 FNYEAQ. The CDR3 spans 15 residues. Trimming took off 2 bases at V and 5 bases at J, with 12 bases between the two ends. The CDR3 DNA reads as TGTGCCAGCAGCTTAAGCGAGGGTGCGACCGGGGAGCTGTTTTTT. Translation gives CASSLSEGATGELFF.

The genes are TRBV28 and TRBJ1-2; no reliable D call. Deletions cut 3 bases from V and 4 bases from J, with 12 bases between. Germline V CDR1 and CDR2: MDHEN, SYDVKM. The CDR3 length is 14 residues. The CDR3 sequence: CASSLGGQVYGYTF. For the CDR3, the DNA is TGTGCCAGCAGTTTGGGTGGCCAGGTCTATGGCTACACCTTC.

The chain is built from TRBV28 and TRBJ1-2; maybe TRBD1 (5 bases). The CDR3 covers 16 residues. The V end lost 2 bases, the J end lost 6 bases, and 19 bases lay between the germline ends. Germline CDR1 and CDR2: MDHEN and SYDVKM. Here the CDR3 DNA reads TGTGCCAGCAGTTTAGGGTCTCTTACTCAGGGAAATGGCTACACCTTC. Its protein is CASSLGSLTQGNGYTF.

In DNA, the CDR3 is TGTGCCAGCAGTGCGCGGGAGCAGTTCTTC. Translation: CASSAREQFF. The rearrangement uses TRBV2 and TRBJ2-1; D is unresolved. The CDR3 spans 10 residues. Germline V lookup: CDR1 SNHLY, CDR2 FYNNEI. Trimming removed 4 bases at V and 10 bases at J, with 5 bases between.

The CDR3 nucleotides are TGTGCTAGTGGTTTGGTACAGAGGGAGTCATCTGGAAACACCATATATTTT. It encodes CASGLVQRESSGNTIYF. The chain has TRBV12-5 and TRBJ1-3; D ambiguous. This CDR3 is 17 amino acids long. Germline V lookup: CDR1 LGHNT, CDR2 FRNRAP. Trimming took 0 bases from V and 1 from J, leaving 13 bases between them. Based on the CDR3 plus reference TRBV12-5 and TRBJ1-3, the full variable domain is DARVTQTPRHKVTEMGQEVTMRCQPILGHNTVFWYRQTMMQGLELLAYFRNRAPLDDSGMPKDRFSAEMPDATLATLKIQPSEPRDSAVYFCASGLVQRESSGNTIYFGEGSWLTVV.

The chain is built from TRBV27 and TRBJ1-2, with a possible D match to TRBD1 (5 bases). CDR3 length: 12 amino acids. V dropped 6 bases and J dropped 8 bases, with 13 bases sitting between them. Germline V CDR1 and CDR2: MNHEY, SMNVEV (reference sequence). CDR3 sequence: CASSRAGLGYTF. In nucleotides, the CDR3 is TGTGCCAGCAGCCGGGCAGGGTTGGGCTACACCTTC.

The DNA for the CDR3 is TGTGCCAGCGGCCCCCTGAGGCAAGAGACCCAGTACTTC. It codes for CASGPLRQETQYF. The chain recombines TRBV2 with TRBJ2-5; D is uncertain. The germline V gene has CDR1 SNHLY and CDR2 FYNNEI. The CDR3 runs 13 residues. Between the trimmed V and J ends, which lost 8 bases and 2 bases, there was a span of 12 bases.

The CDR3 nucleotides read TGTGCCAGTAGTATAGATAGGCTGACAGGCGGATTACCCCACGAGCAGTACTTC. Amino acid sequence: CASSIDRLTGGLPHEQYF. J is TRBJ2-7 and V is TRBV19, with D perhaps TRBD1 (6 bases). V was pared by 0 bases and J by 5 bases, with 23 bases between. The CDR3 runs 18 residues. The germline V gene has CDR1 LNHDA and CDR2 SQIVND (reference sequence). Looking up the rest from reference TRBV19 and TRBJ2-7 gives the full variable domain: DGGITQSPKYLFRKEGQNVTLSCEQNLNHDAMYWYRQDPGQGLRLIYYSQIVNDFQKGDIAEGYSVSREKKESFPLTVTSAQKNPTAFYLCASSIDRLTGGLPHEQYFGPGTRLTVT.

The chain recombines TRBV30 with TRBJ1-2; 8 nucleotides match TRBD1. Germline CDR1 is GTSNPN and CDR2 is SVGIG (reference sequence). The J segment lost 4 bases and the V segment lost 5 bases, leaving 9 bases of the junction unmatched. The CDR3 length is 14 residues. CDR3 coding DNA: TGTGCCTGGCTTACCGGACAGGGAGCCTATGGCTACACCTTC. Its translation is CAWLTGQGAYGYTF.

This clone has a single count. The chain has TRBV6-1 and TRBJ2-7, with D possibly TRBD2 on 5 matching bases. Trimming took 0 bases from V and 6 from J, leaving 12 bases between them. Per the germline V gene, CDR1 is MNHNS and CDR2 is SASEGT. CDR3 size: 14 residues. The CDR3 bases are TGTGCCAGCAGTGAAGCGAGGGTGGTTTCCGAGCAGTACTTC. Its protein product is CASSEARVVSEQYF.

V usage is TRBV30 and J usage is TRBJ2-5; D not certain. The length of the CDR3 is 11 residues. V was cut by 1 base and J by 3 bases, with 3 bases left in between. Germline-derived CDR1 and CDR2 are GTSNPN and SVGIG (reference sequence). The CDR3 protein is CAWSGKETQYF. The CDR3 region has the DNA TGTGCCTGGAGTGGTAAAGAGACCCAGTACTTC.

The genes are TRBV28 and TRBJ1-2; no clear D. V lost 4 bases and J 4 bases, leaving 7 bases between the germline ends. Germline values: CDR1 MDHEN, CDR2 SYDVKM. The length of the CDR3 is 12 residues. The CDR3 loop is CASSWYSYGYTF. The CDR3 nucleotides read TGTGCCAGCAGTTGGTACAGCTATGGCTACACCTTC.

V usage is TRBV6-2 or TRBV6-3 and J usage is TRBJ2-1; 14 positions agree with TRBD2. The junction had 4 bases not matched to a gene; V was cut back by 2 bases and J by 10 bases. CDR1 is MNHEY and CDR2 is SVGEGT in the germline V gene. This CDR3 has 15 amino acids. CDR3 residues: CASSYETSGREEQFF. The DNA for the CDR3 is TGTGCCAGCAGTTACGAGACTAGCGGGAGGGAAGAGCAGTTCTTC.

As DNA, the CDR3 is TGTGCCAGCAGCCGGACAGATTCCACCTACGAGCAGTACTTC. Translating it yields CASSRTDSTYEQYF. The chain employs TRBV28 and TRBJ2-7; D is possibly TRBD1 (6 bases). The CDR3 is 14 amino acids. CDR1 is MDHEN, CDR2 SYDVKM, per germline. Trimming pared 6 bases from V and 2 bases from J, leaving 14 bases between.

The J gene is TRBJ2-1, the V gene TRBV19; possibly TRBD2 for D (7 bases). V lost 6 bases and J 15 bases, leaving 24 bases between the germline ends. The CDR3 runs 14 residues. Germline lookup yields CDR1 LNHDA and CDR2 SQIVND (reference sequence). This chain's CDR3 is CASSRTPPGRGLFF. Here the CDR3 DNA reads TGTGCCAGTAGCCGAACACCTCCAGGGCGGGGGCTGTTCTTC.

The V and J genes are TRBV5-5 and TRBJ2-7; 7 bases fit TRBD1. The junction had 7 bases not matched to a gene; V was cut back by 2 bases and J by 2 bases. From germline, CDR1 is SGHKS and CDR2 YYEKEE (reference sequence). The CDR3 is 15 amino acids. The CDR3, as DNA: TGTGCCAGCAGCTTTACAGGGGAAGAGGCCTACGAGCAGTACTTC. Residues: CASSFTGEEAYEQYF.

The gene calls are TRBV9 and TRBJ1-1; 12 nucleotides agree with TRBD1. This CDR3 spans 16 amino acids. Germline CDR1 SGDLS, CDR2 YYNGEE. The junction had 7 bases not matched to a gene; V was cut back by 4 bases and J by 3 bases. The CDR3 nucleotides read TGTGCCAGCAGCCCCCCGGGGACAGGGGGCTACACTGAAGCTTTCTTT. Translating it yields CASSPPGTGGYTEAFF.

The chain carries TRBV6-1 and TRBJ2-7, with 9 bases that match TRBD1. The germline V gene has CDR1 MNHNS and CDR2 SASEGT. The V gene end was trimmed by 6 bases and the J gene end by 4 bases; junction bases not matched to a gene: 7. The CDR3 is made up of 14 amino acids. The CDR3 spells CASRTGTGWYEQYF. CDR3 DNA: TGTGCCAGCAGAACCGGGACAGGGTGGTACGAGCAGTACTTC.